Sequencing of this TCR beta chain was carried out in a study of cytomegalovirus exposure and HLA in healthy donors. Study context: One earlier analysis, a look at 150 million to 200 million T cells, found some 110 million unique TCR beta sequences.

The ends were cut back, 6 bases at V and 4 bases at J, with 25 bases in the middle. Germline values: CDR1 SNHLY, CDR2 FYNNEI. The CDR3 spans 19 residues. Amplification used 60 Vbeta primers and 13 Jbeta primers. Assay: immunoSEQ multiplex PCR; the TCRdb copy retains only in-frame clones and omits some. The sample records 95,000 to 150,000 clones, about 81% being singletons. Overall study findings and caveats: Later analysis revealed greater clonal expansion in HLA-associated TCR beta chains than in equally common others. In a later analysis, TCR beta V- and J-gene trimming showed a link to a missense DCLRE1C variant. Common viral pathogens (according to a later analysis) appeared linked to several of the most significant clusters.

With regard to this clone: Its antigen is not identified.

The specimen sequenced was PBMCs. The chain recombines TRBV2 with TRBJ2-6, with TRBD2 as a possible D gene (6 bases). The clonotype comes from a woman in her forties or fifties in good health and CMV-seropositive. Written as DNA, the CDR3 is TGTGCCAGCAGCGCCCTGGGCCAGCGGGCTTTGGGGGGGGCCAACGTCCTGACTTTC. This sequence encodes CASSALGQRALGGANVLTF.